One and the same sample provided the 32 T cell receptor beta chains below, sequenced in a study of monozygotic twins with cystic fibrosis. Assay used: immunoSEQ multiplex PCR; TCRdb lists only in-frame clones, some missing. The repertoire consists of approximately 25,000 clones, with more than 85% occurring once and the leading ten covering roughly 0.3%. Source material: blood. These receptors originate from a girl aged 2 to 10 with cystic fibrosis.

The chain combines TRBV10-1 with TRBJ1-3; D is unresolved. Germline CDR1 WNHNN, CDR2 SYGVQD (reference sequence). V lost 4 bases and J lost 0, with 10 bases in between. The CDR3 spans 15 residues. The CDR3 loop reads CASSAKGSSGNTIYF. For the CDR3, the DNA is TGCGCCAGCAGTGCAAAGGGATCCTCTGGAAACACCATATATTTT.

This sequence joins TRBV2 and TRBJ1-1; 7 positions match TRBD1. The CDR3 runs to 12 residues. V was clipped by 5 bases and J by 6 bases; unmatched bases: 3. Germline V gives CDR1 SNHLY, CDR2 FYNNEI. CDR3 sequence reads: CASSPGQAEAFF. The CDR3 bases are TGTGCCAGCAGTCCTGGACAGGCTGAAGCTTTCTTT.

The chain has TRBV2 and TRBJ1-1, with D possibly TRBD1 on 6 matching bases. V lost 3 bases and J 0 bases, leaving 14 bases between the germline ends. This CDR3 is 16 amino acids long. Germline V gives CDR1 SNHLY, CDR2 FYNNEI. The CDR3 loop reads CASSELGGTLNTEAFF. Here the CDR3 DNA reads TGTGCCAGCAGTGAGTTGGGGGGGACATTGAACACTGAAGCTTTCTTT. Together with reference TRBV2 and TRBJ1-1, the CDR3 gives the full variable domain: EPEVTQTPSHQVTQMGQEVILRCVPISNHLYFYWYRQILGQKVEFLVSFYNNEISEKSEIFDDQFSVERPDGSNFTLKIRSTKLEDSAMYFCASSELGGTLNTEAFFGQGTRLTVV.

The chain carries TRBV18 and TRBJ2-5; 12 bases agree with TRBD2. There are 16 residues in the CDR3. Losses at the gene ends were 2 bases for V and 2 bases for J; bases not matched to a gene: 3. Germline CDR1 KGHSH, CDR2 LQKENI. CDR3 bases: TGTGCCAGCTCACCATCTACTAGCGGGGGGCAAGAGACCCAGTACTTC. Translated: CASSPSTSGGQETQYF.

This clone has a single count. The rearrangement uses TRBV5-4 and TRBJ1-2; 7 bases align to TRBD1. There are 14 residues in the CDR3. The germline gives CDR1 SGHNT, CDR2 YYREEE (reference sequence). J lost 5 bases, V lost 4 bases, and 8 bases had no gene match. The CDR3 protein is CASSLAQQGYGYTF. The CDR3 DNA reads TGTGCCAGCAGCCTGGCCCAACAGGGGTATGGCTACACCTTC.

The V call is TRBV2, the J call TRBJ1-2; D is ambiguous. The CDR3 is 12 residues long. V was shortened by 8 bases and J by 1 base, with 8 bases between the two germline ends. Germline V gives CDR1 SNHLY, CDR2 FYNNEI. The CDR3 DNA follows: TGTGCCAGCTCCGACTATAACTATGGCTACACCTTC. Protein: CASSDYNYGYTF. Full variable domain (missing parts from reference TRBV2 and TRBJ1-2): EPEVTQTPSHQVTQMGQEVILRCVPISNHLYFYWYRQILGQKVEFLVSFYNNEISEKSEIFDDQFSVERPDGSNFTLKIRSTKLEDSAMYFCASSDYNYGYTFGSGTRLTVV.

A note on this clone: One end of the junction is discordant with germline, which a read error may explain. The rearrangement links TRBV29-1 to TRBJ1-2; no definite D call. This CDR3 has 11 residues. Germline assignment: CDR1 SQVTM and CDR2 ANQGSEA. The CDR3 DNA sequence: TGCAGCTTTGACGGGTACTATGGCTACACCTTC. It yields the protein CSFDGYYGYTF.

The chain combines TRBV5-6 with TRBJ2-3; TRBD2 matches 7 bases. Germline CDR1 reads SGHDT; CDR2 reads YYEEEE. J was trimmed by 1 base and V by 4 bases; bases with no gene match: 12. The CDR3 has 17 residues. CDR3 in DNA: TGTGCCAGCAGCCGAGTCAGTTCGGGGGGACGCACAGATACGCAGTATTTT. It codes for CASSRVSSGGRTDTQYF.

The gene calls are TRBV19 and TRBJ1-5; weak D call: TRBD1 (5 bases). Between the trimmed V and J ends, which lost 6 bases and 2 bases, there was a span of 23 bases. CDR3 length equals 18 residues. Germline CDR1 and CDR2: LNHDA and SQIVND (reference sequence). CDR3 amino acids: CASSPLAGLGVGNQPQHF. The CDR3 coding sequence is TGTGCCAGTAGCCCGCTGGCGGGATTAGGGGTGGGCAATCAGCCCCAGCATTTT.

The rearrangement links TRBV30 to TRBJ2-7; D is undetermined. V shed 2 bases and J shed 4 bases, with 6 bases lying between them. Germline CDR1 GTSNPN, CDR2 SVGIG (reference sequence). The CDR3 consists of 11 residues. CDR3 sequence reads: CAWSSSYEQYF. DNA of the CDR3: TGTGCCTGGAGTTCTTCGTACGAGCAGTACTTC.

The chain combines TRBV19 with TRBJ2-6, with D perhaps TRBD1 (6 bases). V gave up 3 bases and J gave up 2 bases, with 14 bases separating them. There are 17 residues in the CDR3. CDR1 and CDR2 from the germline V gene are LNHDA and SQIVND (reference sequence). This chain's CDR3 is CASSMSQGRTGANVLTF. In nucleotides, the CDR3 is TGTGCCAGTAGTATGTCGCAGGGGCGGACTGGGGCCAACGTCCTGACTTTC.

The genes are TRBV18 and TRBJ2-2; 9 positions agree with TRBD1. Germline values: CDR1 KGHSH, CDR2 LQKENI. CDR3 length: 16 residues. The trim removed 3 bases at V and 3 bases at J, leaving 5 bases unmatched. In DNA, the CDR3 is TGTGCCAGCTCACCGCTACAGGGGGCAGACACCGGGGAGCTGTTTTTT. Protein product: CASSPLQGADTGELFF.

This chain uses TRBV9 with TRBJ2-1; 9 bases are a match to TRBD2. Germline loops: CDR1 SGDLS, CDR2 YYNGEE. V was clipped by 0 bases and J by 10 bases; unmatched bases: 8. The CDR3 is 15 amino acids. In nucleotides, the CDR3 is TGTGCCAGCAGCGTAGCAAGCGGGGGGTCGCGGGAGCAGTTCTTC. Its translation is CASSVASGGSREQFF.

This rearrangement joins TRBV28 to TRBJ2-7; D is perhaps TRBD1 (6 bases). V was cut by 7 bases and J by 4 bases, with 14 bases left in between. The germline V gene has CDR1 MDHEN and CDR2 SYDVKM. The CDR3 extends over 13 amino acids. The CDR3 here is CASISTDSYEQYF. DNA for the CDR3: TGTGCCAGCATCTCCACGGACAGTTACGAGCAGTACTTC.

A single count supports this clone. The chain joins TRBV2 to TRBJ1-5; no firm D call. V lost 9 bases, J lost 3 bases, and 12 bases lay in between. Germline V gene data show CDR1 as SNHLY and CDR2 as FYNNEI. The CDR3 has 13 residues. This CDR3 is CASGPEINQPQHF. In nucleotides, the CDR3 is TGTGCCAGTGGACCAGAAATCAATCAGCCCCAGCATTTT.

The count of this clone is one. This CDR3 reads CASSLERTGNSYEQYF. In nucleotides, the CDR3 is TGCGCCAGCAGCTTGGAGAGGACAGGTAACTCCTACGAGCAGTACTTC. The chain links TRBV5-1 to TRBJ2-7; 7 bases agree with TRBD1. Trimming took 0 bases from V and 0 from J; bases not matched to a gene: 6. Germline assignment: CDR1 SGHRS and CDR2 YFSETQ. This CDR3 has 16 residues.

The chain combines TRBV7-9 with TRBJ1-4; 7 nucleotides line up with TRBD1. CDR1 and CDR2 (germline): SEHNR, FQNEAQ (reference sequence). With 4 bases clipped from V and 8 bases from J, the junction kept 7 bases outside the gene matches. The CDR3 has 14 amino acids. The CDR3 DNA follows: TGTGCCAGCAGCTCAGGACAGGTCGGGGAAAAACTGTTTTTT. Translated, it gives CASSSGQVGEKLFF.

This rearrangement joins TRBV7-9 to TRBJ1-2; D uncertain. The CDR3 contains 13 residues. V lost 3 bases and J lost 5, with 10 bases in between. CDR1 and CDR2 (germline): SEHNR, FQNEAQ (reference sequence). The CDR3 nucleotides read TGTGCCAGCAGCTTCGGGGAAGTTTATGGCTACACCTTC. Translation gives CASSFGEVYGYTF.

The gene calls are TRBV10-2 and TRBJ2-7, with D possibly TRBD1 on 5 matching bases. The germline gives CDR1 WSHSY, CDR2 SAAADI. V lost 9 bases and J lost 0, with 12 bases in between. The CDR3 totals 13 residues. The CDR3 nucleotides read TGCGCCAGTCTGACAGTAGACTCCTACGAGCAGTACTTC. Translating it yields CASLTVDSYEQYF.

The chain combines TRBV4-3 with TRBJ2-6, with D possibly TRBD1 on 6 matching bases. The V end lost 0 bases, the J end lost 0 bases, and 15 bases lay between the germline ends. The germline V gene has CDR1 LGHNA and CDR2 YSLEER. The CDR3 totals 19 residues. As DNA, the CDR3 is TGCGCCAGCAGCCAAGATCTGAGGGGCAGGGGCTCTGGGGCCAACGTCCTGACTTTC. This gives the protein CASSQDLRGRGSGANVLTF.

The CDR3 sequence is CASRGLGEKLFF. The CDR3 bases are TGTGCCAGTCGGGGGCTTGGTGAAAAACTGTTTTTT. The chain combines TRBV2 with TRBJ1-4; D possibly corresponds to TRBD1 (6 bases). This CDR3 comprises 12 residues. Deletions cut 9 bases from V and 7 bases from J, with 12 bases between. Germline V gene sequence: CDR1 SNHLY, CDR2 FYNNEI.

This chain uses TRBV27 with TRBJ1-1; tentative D call: TRBD1 (5 bases). V lost 8 bases and J lost 10, with 17 bases in between. This CDR3 has 12 amino acids. Germline CDR1 reads MNHEY; CDR2 reads SMNVEV (reference sequence). The CDR3 reads CASGPGVGGAFF. The CDR3 DNA sequence: TGTGCCAGCGGACCAGGCGTGGGGGGAGCTTTCTTT.

The chain employs TRBV2 and TRBJ1-1; D unclear. CDR3 length: 11 amino acids. The germline gives CDR1 SNHLY, CDR2 FYNNEI. Trimming shortened V by 6 bases and J by 0 bases, and 2 bases separated the two germline ends. As DNA, the CDR3 is TGTGCCAGCAGATTGAACACTGAAGCTTTCTTT. It translates to CASRLNTEAFF.

This clone was found once. V is TRBV15 and J is TRBJ2-3, with 9 bases lining up with TRBD2. CDR3 size: 15 residues. Unmatched junction bases numbered 3, after V lost 0 bases and J lost 5 bases. CDR1 and CDR2 from the germline V gene are LNHNV and YYDKDF (reference sequence). The CDR3 protein is CATSRDWRGGDTQYF. Here the CDR3 DNA reads TGTGCCACCAGCAGAGATTGGCGGGGGGGAGATACGCAGTATTTT.

In its sample, this clone was seen a few times. The genes are TRBV2 and TRBJ1-2; 8 bases are shared with TRBD1. CDR3 length: 15 residues. In germline, CDR1 is SNHLY, CDR2 FYNNEI. V lost 4 bases to trimming and J lost 5 bases; unmatched junction nucleotides: 9. The CDR3: CASSAPTDRGYGYTF. The DNA for the CDR3 is TGTGCCAGCAGTGCCCCCACAGACAGGGGATATGGCTACACCTTC.

This chain joins TRBV7-9 and TRBJ1-1; 7 bases fit TRBD1. CDR1 and CDR2 (germline): SEHNR, FQNEAQ (reference sequence). With V trimmed by 4 bases and J by 3 bases, 2 bases remained unmatched. This CDR3 has 13 amino acids. CDR3 protein: CASSSDRDTEAFF. The CDR3, as DNA: TGTGCCAGCAGCTCAGACAGGGACACTGAAGCTTTCTTT.

V and J are TRBV19 and TRBJ2-5, with a tentative D call TRBD1 (6 bases). The CDR3 covers 13 residues. Deletions cut 5 bases from V and 2 bases from J, with 9 bases between. Germline CDR1 and CDR2: LNHDA and SQIVND (reference sequence). CDR3 loop: CASSPQGQETQYF. The CDR3 nucleotides are TGTGCCAGTAGTCCTCAGGGGCAAGAGACCCAGTACTTC.

The chain recombines TRBV4-3 with TRBJ2-6; D unresolved. V gave up 1 base and J gave up 0 bases, with 10 bases separating them. CDR3 length equals 17 residues. Per germline, CDR1 LGHNA and CDR2 YSLEER. The CDR3 spells CASSQVTALSGANVLTF. CDR3 DNA: TGCGCCAGCAGCCAAGTGACGGCCCTCTCTGGGGCCAACGTCCTGACTTTC.

J is TRBJ1-1 and V is TRBV4-3; 7 nucleotides match TRBD1. The CDR3 sequence is 16 residues long. CDR1 and CDR2 (germline): LGHNA, YSLEER. V gave up 0 bases and J gave up 1 base; unmatched junction bases: 5. The CDR3 coding sequence is TGCGCCAGCAGCCAAGATTCGGCAGGGGGGAACACTGAAGCTTTCTTT. Translating gives CASSQDSAGGNTEAFF.

The V gene is TRBV2, the J gene TRBJ2-1; the D is unclear. The germline V and J ends were trimmed by 8 bases and 7 bases, with 12 bases remaining between them. Per the germline V gene, CDR1 is SNHLY and CDR2 is FYNNEI. This CDR3 spans 12 amino acids. This CDR3 reads CASWATFNEQFF. For the CDR3, the DNA is TGTGCCAGCTGGGCCACCTTTAATGAGCAGTTCTTC.

The rearrangement links TRBV20-1 to TRBJ1-4; D is uncertain. Germline CDR1 DFQATT, CDR2 SNEGSKA (reference sequence). The V gene lost 0 bases and the J gene lost 5 bases, with 1 base spanning the gap. The CDR3 covers 11 residues. In DNA, the CDR3 is TGCAGTGCTAGAGAGAATGAAAAACTGTTTTTT. Its protein product is CSARENEKLFF.

The rearrangement joins TRBV6-1 to TRBJ1-2; D gene ambiguous. Trimming removed 2 bases at V and 4 bases at J, with 5 bases between. The germline V gene has CDR1 MNHNS and CDR2 SASEGT. This CDR3 comprises 12 residues. The CDR3 loop is CASSEQLYGYTF. The CDR3 DNA is TGTGCCAGCAGTGAACAGCTCTATGGCTACACCTTC.